The rows below give T cell receptor beta chains drawn from one sample of a study of T-cell memory formation after mild COVID-19. TCRdb re-called the 5' RACE reads through MiXCR, storing one row per CDR3 protein. The table lists over 450,000 distinct CDR3 sequences, roughly 22% of them singletons, with around 12% in the top ten. Sequences were obtained from PBMCs or a T cell subset sorted from them (not recorded which). These receptors came from an adult woman who had mild COVID-19 (a few samples of this study predate the infection). Cell type and time point are not known. Each CDR3 is given with its conserved first and last residue. The order of the fields is V gene, D gene, clone size, J gene, CDR3 protein, CDR3 DNA. The D gene is left open where the match is weak. Not every row has a clone size; where given, it reads once, few, many or a size class.

>TRBV7-2|NA|NA|TRBJ2-3
CASSLNQRVWSTDTQYF
TGTGCCAGCAGCTTAAACCAGCGGGTGTGGAGCACAGATACGCAGTATTTT
>TRBV7-2|NA|NA|TRBJ2-5
CASSRKGDAGKTQYF
TGTGCCAGCAGCCGGAAGGGGGATGCTGGAAAGACCCAGTACTTC
>TRBV11-3|NA|few|TRBJ2-3
CASSPPEGTDTQYF
TGTGCCAGCAGCCCCCCAGAGGGCACAGATACGCAGTATTTT
>TRBV7-8|NA|NA|TRBJ2-2
CASKGGVGTGELFF
TGTGCCAGCAAGGGGGGAGTGGGGACCGGGGAGCTGTTTTTT
>TRBV5-1|TRBD1|few|TRBJ2-7
CASSFAGRGQGSYEQYF
TGCGCCAGCAGCTTCGCTGGAAGGGGGCAGGGGTCCTACGAGCAGTACTTC
>TRBV5-4|TRBD1|many|TRBJ2-7
CASSPGTGNYEQYF
TGTGCCAGCAGCCCCGGGACAGGGAACTACGAGCAGTACTTC
>TRBV29-1|NA|NA|TRBJ1-1
CSVEVGRLEAFF
TGCAGCGTTGAAGTAGGACGGCTTGAAGCTTTCTTT
>TRBV9|NA|few|TRBJ2-7
CASSEDRSSYEQYF
TGTGCCAGCAGCGAGGACAGAAGCTCCTACGAGCAGTACTTC
>TRBV18|TRBD2|few|TRBJ2-7
CASSPLPGLAGFSYEQYF
TGTGCCAGCTCACCACTTCCGGGACTAGCGGGGTTCTCCTACGAGCAGTACTTC
>TRBV27|TRBD1|NA|TRBJ2-1
CASSVQGRTYNEQFF
TGTGCCAGCAGTGTACAGGGGCGAACCTACAATGAGCAGTTCTTC
>TRBV27|NA|NA|TRBJ2-7
CASSPSTLATSGEQYF
TGTGCCAGCAGTCCCTCCACCCTAGCGACCTCGGGCGAGCAGTACTTC
>TRBV20-1|NA|few|TRBJ2-1
CSARSGYNEQFF
TGCAGTGCTAGATCTGGATACAATGAGCAGTTCTTC
>TRBV7-7|NA|many|TRBJ2-3
CASSLSGPTDTQYF
TGTGCTAGCAGCCTTAGCGGACCCACAGATACGCAGTATTTT
>TRBV18|TRBD1|once|TRBJ1-4
CASSLLPGQDNEKLFF
TGTGCCAGCTCTCTTCTACCGGGACAGGATAATGAAAAACTGTTTTTT
>TRBV7-8|TRBD2|once|TRBJ2-3
CASSPGTSGNTDTQYF
TGTGCCAGCAGCCCCGGGACTAGCGGAAACACAGATACGCAGTATTTT
>TRBV20-1|TRBD2|few|TRBJ2-2
CSARDPERGTNTGELFF
TGCAGTGCTAGAGACCCAGAGCGGGGAACGAACACCGGGGAGCTGTTTTTT
>TRBV7-2|NA|NA|TRBJ2-1
CASQAANNEQFF
TGTGCCAGCCAAGCGGCCAACAATGAGCAGTTCTTC
>TRBV4-1|NA|few|TRBJ2-7
CASSQDIQGSYEQYF
TGCGCCAGCAGCCAAGATATTCAGGGGAGCTACGAGCAGTACTTC
>TRBV3-1|NA|few|TRBJ2-3
CASSQDWGGTDTQYF
TGTGCCAGCAGCCAAGATTGGGGGGGCACAGATACGCAGTATTTT
>TRBV13|NA|few|TRBJ1-2
CASSLGLRGNYGYTF
TGTGCCAGCAGCTTAGGCCTCAGAGGAAACTATGGCTACACCTTC
>TRBV6-5|NA|few|TRBJ2-7
CASSYGDSYEQYF
TGTGCCAGCAGTTACGGGGACTCCTACGAGCAGTACTTC
>TRBV12-3/TRBV12-4|NA|NA|TRBJ2-7
CASSLREETYEQYF
TGTGCCAGCAGTTTGAGGGAGGAGACCTACGAGCAGTACTTC
>TRBV21-1|NA|NA|TRBJ1-4
CASIEQGDGEKLFF
TGTGCCAGCATCGAACAGGGTGATGGTGAAAAACTGTTTTTT
>TRBV9|NA|NA|TRBJ1-2
CASSVTEGAGYTF
TGTGCCAGCAGCGTAACGGAAGGGGCTGGCTACACCTTC
>TRBV5-6|NA|NA|TRBJ1-5
CASSFGTLYNQPQHF
TGTGCCAGCAGCTTCGGGACCTTATACAATCAGCCCCAGCATTTT
>TRBV12-3/TRBV12-4|TRBD1|NA|TRBJ2-7
CASRPTTGGLYEQYF
TGTGCCAGCAGGCCCACGACAGGGGGCCTTTACGAGCAGTACTTC
>TRBV9|TRBD1|NA|TRBJ2-2
CASSTRQGGPGELFF
TGTGCCAGCAGCACACGACAGGGCGGCCCCGGGGAGCTGTTTTTT
>TRBV5-1|NA|few|TRBJ2-1
CASSDGGVTDEQFF
TGCGCCAGCAGCGATGGAGGGGTTACAGATGAGCAGTTCTTC
>TRBV9|TRBD1|few|TRBJ1-1
CASSVATGTGWNTEAFF
TGTGCCAGCAGCGTAGCTACTGGGACAGGGTGGAACACTGAAGCTTTCTTT
>TRBV6-5|NA|NA|TRBJ1-1
CASSYQSGRLNTEAFF
TGTGCCAGCAGTTACCAATCTGGACGGCTGAACACTGAAGCTTTCTTT